Listed below are T cell receptor beta chains from one sample, sequenced in a study of T cell clonotyping in hematopoietic cell transplantation. The table came from immunoSEQ multiplex PCR; TCRdb's copy has only in-frame clones and leaves some out. The data show around 9,300 clones, around 85% seen once. The sample in question was PBMCs, obtained 180 days after allogeneic stem cell transplant. The source is a female patient aged 25-40 years who had an allogeneic stem cell transplant, so the T cells may come from the graft donor. Some clones in this sample may be carry-over from other donors' samples. The CDR3 runs from the conserved cysteine through the conserved F or W. A D gene is named only where the DNA matches it firmly. A row's size may be missing; if present it is once, few, many or a size class.

j_gene | abundance | d_gene | v_gene | CDR3aa | CDR3nt
TRBJ1-1 | - | - | TRBV4-1 | CASSQDGSAGTEAFF | TGCGCCAGCAGCCAAGATGGCAGTGCGGGCACTGAAGCTTTCTTT
TRBJ1-1 | once | - | TRBV15 | CATSRVVDTEAFF | TGTGCCACCAGCAGAGTGGTAGACACTGAAGCTTTCTTT
TRBJ2-5 | - | - | TRBV7-2 | CASSRRYGEQETQYF | TGTGCCAGCAGCCGACGATACGGGGAACAAGAGACCCAGTACTTC
TRBJ2-7 | - | - | TRBV13 | CASSLEGYEQYF | TGTGCCAGCAGCTTAGAGGGCTACGAGCAGTACTTC
TRBJ1-5 | - | - | TRBV4-1 | CASSQDVNGGNQPQHF | TGCGCCAGCAGCCAAGACGTGAATGGTGGGAATCAGCCCCAGCATTTT
TRBJ1-2 | - | TRBD1 | TRBV4-1 | CASSLAVGQGYGYTF | TGCGCCAGCAGCCTGGCGGTGGGACAGGGGTATGGCTACACCTTC
TRBJ1-6 | - | TRBD1 | TRBV5-1 | CASSGGTDSPLHF | TGCGCCAGCAGCGGGGGGACAGATTCACCCCTCCACTTT
TRBJ2-7 | - | TRBD2 | TRBV7-2 | CASSLGAGGGGGEQYF | TGTGCCAGCAGCTTGGGAGCGGGGGGTGGAGGGGGAGAGCAGTACTTC
TRBJ2-5 | once | - | TRBV11-3 | CASSLQGTETQYF | TGTGCCAGCAGCCTCCAGGGGACAGAGACCCAGTACTTC
TRBJ1-5 | - | - | TRBV4-1 | CASSQESPSNQPQHF | TGCGCCAGCAGCCAAGAATCCCCGAGCAATCAGCCCCAGCATTTT
TRBJ1-4 | - | - | TRBV15 | CATSRARTPGEKLFF | TGTGCCACCAGCAGAGCCCGGACTCCGGGTGAAAAACTGTTTTTT
TRBJ1-3 | - | - | TRBV7-2 | CASSRMSGGNTIYF | TGTGCCAGCAGCCGCATGAGTGGTGGAAACACCATATATTTT
TRBJ2-7 | few | - | TRBV4-1 | CASSLRPSVDEQYF | TGCGCCAGCAGCCTCAGACCCTCGGTGGACGAGCAGTACTTC
TRBJ1-5 | - | - | TRBV7-2 | CATQGGSNQPQHF | TGTGCCACCCAAGGGGGGAGCAATCAGCCCCAGCATTTT
TRBJ2-1 | - | TRBD2 | TRBV18 | CASSRGLADIGEQFF | TGTGCCAGCTCACGGGGACTAGCGGACATAGGTGAGCAGTTCTTC
TRBJ1-5 | few | - | TRBV10-3 | CAISESGHNQPQHF | TGTGCCATCAGTGAGTCAGGGCACAATCAGCCCCAGCATTTT
TRBJ2-1 | - | - | TRBV9 | CASSVAVRYNEQFF | TGTGCCAGCAGCGTAGCTGTTCGTTACAATGAGCAGTTCTTC
TRBJ1-1 | medium-sized | - | TRBV7-2 | CASSLDGQTEAFF | TGTGCCAGCAGCTTAGATGGACAAACTGAAGCTTTCTTT
TRBJ1-3 | once | - | TRBV7-2 | CASRPTASVLNTIYF | TGTGCCAGCAGACCGACTGCCTCGGTTTTAAACACCATATATTTT
TRBJ2-7 | few | TRBD1 | TRBV6-5 | CASSYRDRNYEQYF | TGTGCCAGCAGTTACCGGGACAGAAACTACGAGCAGTACTTC
TRBJ1-1 | - | - | TRBV14 | CARGTGRTEAFF | TGTGCCAGAGGGACGGGGAGGACTGAAGCTTTCTTT
TRBJ1-1 | - | - | TRBV6-4 | CASSAGGGTEAFF | TGTGCCAGCAGTGCGGGGGGCGGCACTGAAGCTTTCTTT
TRBJ1-2 | - | - | TRBV29-1 | CSVEDLLPETGGGFSPYGYTF | TGCAGCGTTGAAGACCTTCTTCCGGAGACAGGAGGGGGATTTTCACCCTATGGCTACACCTTC
TRBJ2-6 | - | - | TRBV29-1 | CSVAAGGGANVLTF | TGCAGCGTTGCGGCGGGTGGTGGGGCCAACGTCCTGACTTTC
TRBJ2-2 | - | - | TRBV21-1 | CASSFRDRDTGELFF | TGTGCCAGCAGCTTCCGGGACAGGGACACCGGGGAGCTGTTTTTT
TRBJ1-2 | once | TRBD1 | TRBV27 | CASSLGRGAGYTF | TGTGCCAGCAGTTTAGGCAGGGGGGCTGGCTACACCTTC
TRBJ1-5 | - | - | TRBV6-1 | CASSEARAAPGNQPQHF | TGTGCCAGCAGTGAAGCGCGGGCAGCCCCGGGGAATCAGCCCCAGCATTTT
TRBJ1-3 | few | - | TRBV6-1 | CASSGPNSGNTIYF | TGTGCCAGCAGTGGACCAAACTCTGGAAACACCATATATTTT
TRBJ2-2 | - | - | TRBV7-2 | CASSNAGSRSTGELFF | TGTGCCAGCAGCAACGCGGGGAGTAGGAGCACCGGGGAGCTGTTTTTT
TRBJ1-2 | - | - | TRBV7-2 | CASSPNSGYTF | TGTGCCAGCAGCCCAAATTCTGGCTACACCTTC
TRBJ2-3 | - | - | TRBV25-1 | CASSRGGLAYF | TGTGCCAGCAGTCGGGGCGGCCTAGCGTATTTT
TRBJ1-6 | - | - | TRBV7-8 | CASSLEGSPLHF | TGTGCCAGCAGTCTAGAGGGTTCACCCCTCCACTTT
TRBJ1-5 | - | - | TRBV7-2 | CASSPRWGGSNQPQHF | TGTGCCAGCAGTCCCAGGTGGGGGGGGAGCAATCAGCCCCAGCATTTT
TRBJ1-1 | - | TRBD1 | TRBV29-1 | CSVAPDRVRTEAFF | TGCAGCGTGGCCCCTGACAGGGTCAGGACTGAAGCTTTCTTT
TRBJ1-6 | - | - | TRBV7-3 | CASSLTLSGAPLHF | TGTGCCAGCAGCCTTACCTTGTCAGGGGCACCCCTCCACTTT
TRBJ2-5 | - | TRBD2 | TRBV5-1 | CASSSLTSGVQETQYF | TGCGCCAGCAGCTCCCTGACTAGCGGGGTCCAAGAGACCCAGTACTTC
TRBJ2-7 | - | - | TRBV7-3 | CASSLGPGPSAEQYF | TGTGCCAGCAGCTTAGGTCCAGGACCCTCAGCCGAGCAGTACTTC
TRBJ2-6 | - | - | TRBV30 | CAYLRSGANVLTF | TGTGCCTACCTCCGCTCTGGGGCCAACGTCCTGACTTTC
TRBJ2-3 | - | - | TRBV7-9 | CASSGPGPYTDTQYF | TGTGCCAGCAGCGGTCCGGGACCATACACAGATACGCAGTATTTT
TRBJ2-7 | - | - | TRBV2 | CASELTSEQYF | TGTGCCAGCGAACTTACCTCCGAGCAGTACTTC
TRBJ1-6 | - | - | TRBV2 | CASSERGTGANSPLHF | TGTGCCAGCAGTGAAAGAGGGACGGGGGCGAATTCACCCCTCCACTTT
TRBJ2-3 | - | TRBD2 | TRBV7-2 | CASSLQRGVSTDTQYF | TGTGCCAGCAGCTTACAGCGGGGGGTTAGCACAGATACGCAGTATTTT
TRBJ2-1 | - | - | TRBV6-4 | CASSEDGLSYNEQFF | TGTGCCAGCAGCGAGGACGGACTATCCTACAATGAGCAGTTCTTC
TRBJ1-6 | - | - | TRBV7-9 | CASSSSGEGSPLHF | TGTGCCAGCAGCTCTTCAGGGGAGGGTTCACCCCTCCACTTT
TRBJ1-2 | - | - | TRBV7-2 | CASSLVVGETGYTF | TGTGCCAGCAGCTTAGTTGTCGGGGAAACTGGCTACACCTTC
TRBJ2-7 | - | - | TRBV4-1 | CASSQDHNSRGPYEQYF | TGCGCCAGCAGCCAAGATCATAACAGCCGGGGGCCCTACGAGCAGTACTTC
TRBJ2-1 | - | TRBD1 | TRBV7-9 | CASSPRGGSSYNEQFF | TGTGCCAGCAGCCCGAGAGGGGGCAGCTCCTACAATGAGCAGTTCTTC
TRBJ2-1 | - | - | TRBV30 | CAWDIGSSYNEQFF | TGTGCCTGGGATATCGGGAGCTCCTACAATGAGCAGTTCTTC
TRBJ1-5 | few | TRBD1 | TRBV7-8 | CASSLAIGGSGSNQPQHF | TGTGCCAGCAGCTTAGCAATAGGGGGCTCGGGGAGCAATCAGCCCCAGCATTTT
TRBJ2-1 | medium-sized | - | TRBV7-2 | CASSLRPSSYNEQFF | TGTGCCAGCAGCTTAAGGCCAAGCTCCTACAATGAGCAGTTCTTC
TRBJ1-2 | - | - | TRBV5-3 | CARSLGARGTRGYTF | TGTGCCAGAAGCTTGGGGGCCAGGGGTACTCGGGGCTACACCTTC
TRBJ1-1 | - | - | TRBV6-5 | CASSYSSGGRTEAFF | TGTGCCAGCAGTTACTCATCGGGGGGGAGAACTGAAGCTTTCTTT
TRBJ1-1 | - | - | TRBV23-1 | CAGSNTEAFF | TGCGCCGGTTCCAACACTGAAGCTTTCTTT
TRBJ2-7 | - | - | TRBV6-5 | CASKTRTYEQYF | TGTGCCAGCAAGACTCGTACCTACGAGCAGTACTTC